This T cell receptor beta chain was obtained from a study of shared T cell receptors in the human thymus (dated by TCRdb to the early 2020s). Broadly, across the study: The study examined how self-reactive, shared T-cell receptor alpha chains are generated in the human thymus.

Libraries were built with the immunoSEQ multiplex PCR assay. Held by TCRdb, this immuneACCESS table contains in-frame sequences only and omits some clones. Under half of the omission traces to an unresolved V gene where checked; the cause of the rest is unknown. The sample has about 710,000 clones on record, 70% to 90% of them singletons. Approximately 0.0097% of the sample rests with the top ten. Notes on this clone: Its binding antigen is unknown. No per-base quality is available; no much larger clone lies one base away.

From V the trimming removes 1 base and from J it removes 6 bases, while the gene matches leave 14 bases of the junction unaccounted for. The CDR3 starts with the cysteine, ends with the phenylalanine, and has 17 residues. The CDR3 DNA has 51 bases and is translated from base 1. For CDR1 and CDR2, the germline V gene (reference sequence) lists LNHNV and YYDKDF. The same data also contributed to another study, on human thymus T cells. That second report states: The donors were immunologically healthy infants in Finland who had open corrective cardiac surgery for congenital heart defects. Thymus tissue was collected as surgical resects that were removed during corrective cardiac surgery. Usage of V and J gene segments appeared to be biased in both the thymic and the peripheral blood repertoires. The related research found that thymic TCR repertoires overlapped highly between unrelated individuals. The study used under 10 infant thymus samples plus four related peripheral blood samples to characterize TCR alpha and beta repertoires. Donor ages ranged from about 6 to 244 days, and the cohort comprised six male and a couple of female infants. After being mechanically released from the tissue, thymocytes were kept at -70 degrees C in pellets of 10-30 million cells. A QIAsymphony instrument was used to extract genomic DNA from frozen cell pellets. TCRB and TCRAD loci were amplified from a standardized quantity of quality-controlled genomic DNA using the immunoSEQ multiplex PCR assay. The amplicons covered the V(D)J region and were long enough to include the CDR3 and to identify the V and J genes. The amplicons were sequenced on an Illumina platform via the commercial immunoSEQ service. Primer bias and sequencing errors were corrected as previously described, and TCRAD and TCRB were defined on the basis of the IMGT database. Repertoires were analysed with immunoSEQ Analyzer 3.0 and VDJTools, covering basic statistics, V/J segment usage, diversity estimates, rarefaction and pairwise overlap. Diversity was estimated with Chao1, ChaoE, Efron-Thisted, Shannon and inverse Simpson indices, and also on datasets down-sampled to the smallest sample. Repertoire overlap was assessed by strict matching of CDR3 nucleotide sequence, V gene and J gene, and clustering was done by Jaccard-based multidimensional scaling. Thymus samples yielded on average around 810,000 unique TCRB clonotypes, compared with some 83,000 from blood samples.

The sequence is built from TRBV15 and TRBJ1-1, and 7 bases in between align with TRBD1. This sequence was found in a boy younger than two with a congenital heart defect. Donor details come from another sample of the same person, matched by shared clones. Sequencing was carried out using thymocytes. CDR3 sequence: CATSRGDSWTLGAEAFF. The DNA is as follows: TGTGCCACCAGCAGAGGGGACAGTTGGACCCTAGGCGCTGAAGCTTTCTTT.